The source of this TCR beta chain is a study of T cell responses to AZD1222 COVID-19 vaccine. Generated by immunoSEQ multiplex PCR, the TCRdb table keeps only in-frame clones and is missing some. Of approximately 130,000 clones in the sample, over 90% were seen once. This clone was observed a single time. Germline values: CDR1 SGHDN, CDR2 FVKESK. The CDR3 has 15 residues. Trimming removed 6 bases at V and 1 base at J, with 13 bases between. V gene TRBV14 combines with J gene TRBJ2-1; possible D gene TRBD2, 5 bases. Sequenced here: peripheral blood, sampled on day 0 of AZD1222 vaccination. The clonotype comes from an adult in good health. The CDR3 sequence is CASRGTRGSYNEQFF. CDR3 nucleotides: TGTGCCAGCAGAGGTACTAGAGGGTCCTACAATGAGCAGTTCTTC.